This T cell receptor beta chain was retrieved from a study of beta chain features in type 1 diabetes. TCRB transcripts that were expressed got sequenced, as all of the isolated RNA had been reverse transcribed. TCRdb keeps only in-frame clones here, not all; method: immunoSEQ multiplex PCR. The table has 45,000 to 60,000 clones, roughly 40% seen once; the top ten hold around 0.13%. This clone was seen a handful of times. Its antigen remains unknown. Study-level findings and limits: Type 1 diabetes patients had moderately but significantly shorter TCRB CDR3s in all four CD4+ subsets.

The CDR3 is 12 residues long. From germline, CDR1 is ENHRY and CDR2 SYGVKD. Trimming cost V 10 bases and J 7 bases, with 16 bases left between them. The chain employs TRBV10-3 and TRBJ1-1; TRBD1 is a possible D gene (5 bases). Specimen: stem cell memory CD4+ T cells from blood. This clonotype originated in a man aged 25-45 years with type 1 diabetes. The CDR3 DNA follows: TGTGCCACCGGAATAGGGGTTGGTGAAGCTTTCTTT. It specifies CATGIGVGEAFF.